Below are 9 T cell receptor beta chains sequenced from a single sample in a study of blood T cell repertoires in COVID-19. Profiled with immunoSEQ multiplex PCR; TCRdb holds only in-frame clones, not every one. The sample carries fewer than 250,000 clones, roughly 84% recorded once. Material: PBMCs or T cells enriched from blood (not recorded which). The source of these receptors is a woman younger than 45 who had recovered from COVID-19.

This rearrangement joins TRBV19 to TRBJ1-5; D is perhaps TRBD1 (5 bases). Germline CDR1 LNHDA, CDR2 SQIVND (reference sequence). Trimming removed 6 bases from V and 0 bases from J, with 30 bases in between. This CDR3 contains 21 residues. The CDR3 spells CASSPLTYRLSKGNSNQPQHF. CDR3 in DNA: TGTGCCAGTAGCCCTTTAACGTACAGGTTGTCGAAGGGTAATAGCAATCAGCCCCAGCATTTT.

The V gene is TRBV28, the J gene TRBJ1-4; 7 bases line up with TRBD1. CDR3 length: 14 residues. Unmatched junction bases numbered 8, after V lost 6 bases and J lost 7 bases. Germline V gene lookup returns CDR1 MDHEN and CDR2 SYDVKM. CDR3 in amino acids: CASSPGGPSEKLFF. The CDR3 DNA sequence: TGTGCCAGCAGCCCAGGGGGTCCGAGTGAAAAACTGTTTTTT.

The gene calls are TRBV7-9 and TRBJ2-5, with TRBD2 matching over 10 bases. Germline CDR1 and CDR2: SEHNR and FQNEAQ (reference sequence). This CDR3 comprises 19 residues. V lost 5 bases, J lost 5 bases, and 20 bases stayed unmatched. The CDR3 protein is CASSRRTSGGLSSMETQYF. The CDR3 nucleotides read TGTGCCAGCAGCCGAAGGACTAGCGGAGGTTTAAGTTCGATGGAGACCCAGTACTTC. Full variable domain (rest looked up from reference TRBV7-9 and TRBJ2-5): DTGVSQNPRHKITKRGQNVTFRCDPISEHNRLYWYRQTLGQGPEFLTYFQNEAQLEKSRLLSDRFSAERPKGSFSTLEIQRTEQGDSAMYLCASSRRTSGGLSSMETQYFGPGTRLLVL.

V gene TRBV6-1 combines with J gene TRBJ1-4; 9 nucleotides line up with TRBD1. CDR1 MNHNS and CDR2 SASEGT come from the germline V gene. The CDR3 contains 18 residues. The junction had 11 bases not matched to a gene; V was cut back by 4 bases and J by 2 bases. CDR3 region: CASSAGQGLVRTNEKLFF. DNA of the CDR3: TGTGCCAGCAGTGCAGGACAGGGGCTTGTTAGGACTAATGAAAAACTGTTTTTT.

V is TRBV11-2 and J is TRBJ2-7; 8 nucleotides match TRBD1. The germline CDR1 and CDR2 sequences are SGHAT and FQNNGV. V trimming: 1 base; J trimming: 2 bases; junction bases outside the gene matches: 1. This CDR3 spans 14 amino acids. CDR3 DNA: TGTGCCAGCAGCTTAGGGACAGGGCCCTACGAGCAGTACGTC. It yields the protein CASSLGTGPYEQYV.

The chain employs TRBV27 and TRBJ2-3; tentative D call: TRBD2 (5 bases). V dropped 3 bases and J dropped 6 bases, with 10 bases sitting between them. CDR1 is MNHEY, CDR2 SMNVEV, per germline (reference sequence). There are 13 residues in the CDR3. The CDR3 is CASSLNRGDTQYF. The CDR3 DNA is TGTGCCAGCAGTTTGAACCGAGGGGATACGCAGTATTTT.

The chain employs TRBV14 and TRBJ1-6; D unresolved. The CDR3 has 16 amino acids. V lost 0 bases, J lost 10 bases, and 16 bases lay in between. From germline, CDR1 is SGHDN and CDR2 FVKESK. The CDR3 DNA sequence: TGTGCCAGCAGCCAAGATCTACCGGGAGCGGGATCACCCCTCCACTTT. The encoded protein is CASSQDLPGAGSPLHF.

This chain connects TRBV10-1 to TRBJ2-3; weak D call: TRBD2 (6 bases). Germline V lookup: CDR1 WNHNN, CDR2 SYGVQD (reference sequence). Between the trimmed V and J ends, which lost 8 bases and 2 bases, there was a span of 11 bases. The CDR3 has 13 amino acids. The DNA of the CDR3 is TGCGCCAGCTGGGACTTGGTCACAGATACGCAGTATTTT. It translates to CASWDLVTDTQYF.

This sequence joins TRBV5-8 and TRBJ2-7; a weak D match, TRBD1 (5 bases). The CDR3 is 14 amino acids. From germline, CDR1 is SGHTS and CDR2 YDEGEE. The V gene lost 0 bases and the J gene lost 2 bases, with 9 bases spanning the gap. The CDR3 loop reads CASSLGGYPYEQYF. In DNA, the CDR3 is TGTGCCAGCAGCTTGGGGGGCTACCCCTACGAGCAGTACTTC.